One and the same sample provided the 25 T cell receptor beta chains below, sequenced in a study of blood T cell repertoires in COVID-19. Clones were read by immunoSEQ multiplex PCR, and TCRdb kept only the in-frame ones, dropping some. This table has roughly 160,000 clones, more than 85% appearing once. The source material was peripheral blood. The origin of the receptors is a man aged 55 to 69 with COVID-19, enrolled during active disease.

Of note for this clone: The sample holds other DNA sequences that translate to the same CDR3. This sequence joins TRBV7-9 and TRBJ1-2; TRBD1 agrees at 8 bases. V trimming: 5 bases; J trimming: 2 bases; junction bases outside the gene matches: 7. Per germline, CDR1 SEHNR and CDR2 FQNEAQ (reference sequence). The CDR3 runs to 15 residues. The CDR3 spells CASSPRQGANYGYTF. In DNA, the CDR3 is TGTGCCAGCAGCCCCCGGCAGGGGGCCAACTATGGCTACACCTTC.

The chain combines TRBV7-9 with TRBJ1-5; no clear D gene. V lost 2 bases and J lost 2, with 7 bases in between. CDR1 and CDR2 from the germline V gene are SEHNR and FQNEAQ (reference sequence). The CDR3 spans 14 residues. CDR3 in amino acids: CASSLYPGNQPQHF. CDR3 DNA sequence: TGTGCCAGCAGCTTATATCCGGGCAATCAGCCCCAGCATTTT. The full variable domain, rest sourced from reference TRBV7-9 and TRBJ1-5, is DTGVSQNPRHKITKRGQNVTFRCDPISEHNRLYWYRQTLGQGPEFLTYFQNEAQLEKSRLLSDRFSAERPKGSFSTLEIQRTEQGDSAMYLCASSLYPGNQPQHFGDGTRLSIL.

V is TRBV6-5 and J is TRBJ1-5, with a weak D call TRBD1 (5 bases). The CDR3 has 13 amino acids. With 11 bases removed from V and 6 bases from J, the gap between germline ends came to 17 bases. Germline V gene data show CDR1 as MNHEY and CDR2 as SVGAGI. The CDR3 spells CADGEGLAQPQHF. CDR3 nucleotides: TGTGCCGACGGGGAGGGGTTGGCTCAGCCCCAGCATTTT.

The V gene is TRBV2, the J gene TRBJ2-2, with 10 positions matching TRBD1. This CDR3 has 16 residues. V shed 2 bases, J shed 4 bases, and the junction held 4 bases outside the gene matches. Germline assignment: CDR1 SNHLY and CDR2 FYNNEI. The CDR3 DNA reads TGTGCCAGCAGTGAACGACAGGGGGCCGGCACCGGGGAGCTGTTTTTT. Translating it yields CASSERQGAGTGELFF.

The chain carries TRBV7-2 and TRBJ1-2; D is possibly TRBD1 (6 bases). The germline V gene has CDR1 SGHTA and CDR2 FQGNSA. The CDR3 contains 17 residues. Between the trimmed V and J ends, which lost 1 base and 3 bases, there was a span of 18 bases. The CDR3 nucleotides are TGTGCCAGCAGCTTAGAAGGGGGTCCCCCCCTGGACTATGGCTACACCTTC. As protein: CASSLEGGPPLDYGYTF. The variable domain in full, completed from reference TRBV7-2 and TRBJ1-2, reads GAGVSQSPSNKVTEKGKDVELRCDPISGHTALYWYRQSLGQGLEFLIYFQGNSAPDKSGLPSDRFSAERTGGSVSTLTIQRTQQEDSAVYLCASSLEGGPPLDYGYTFGSGTRLTVV.

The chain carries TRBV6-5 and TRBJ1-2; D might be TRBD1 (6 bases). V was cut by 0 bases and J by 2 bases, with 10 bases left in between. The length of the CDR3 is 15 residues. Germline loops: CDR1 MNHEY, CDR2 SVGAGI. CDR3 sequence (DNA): TGTGCCAGCAGTTACTCCCCGCAGGGGAACTATGGCTACACCTTC. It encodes CASSYSPQGNYGYTF.

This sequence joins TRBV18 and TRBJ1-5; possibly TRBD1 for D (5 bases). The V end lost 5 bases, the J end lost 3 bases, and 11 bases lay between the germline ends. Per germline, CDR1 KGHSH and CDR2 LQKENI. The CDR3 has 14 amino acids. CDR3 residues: CASSIDRFNQPQHF. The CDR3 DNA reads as TGTGCCAGCTCAATCGACAGATTCAATCAGCCCCAGCATTTT.

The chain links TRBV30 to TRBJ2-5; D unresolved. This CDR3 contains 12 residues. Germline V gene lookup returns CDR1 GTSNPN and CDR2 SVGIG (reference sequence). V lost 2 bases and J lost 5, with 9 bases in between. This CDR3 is CAWSPPTETQYF. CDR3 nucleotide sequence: TGTGCCTGGAGTCCCCCTACCGAGACCCAGTACTTC. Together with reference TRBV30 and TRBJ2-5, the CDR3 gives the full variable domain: SQTIHQWPATLVQPVGSPLSLECTVEGTSNPNLYWYRQAAGRGLQLLFYSVGIGQISSEVPQNLSASRPQDRQFILSSKKLLLSDSGFYLCAWSPPTETQYFGPGTRLLVL.

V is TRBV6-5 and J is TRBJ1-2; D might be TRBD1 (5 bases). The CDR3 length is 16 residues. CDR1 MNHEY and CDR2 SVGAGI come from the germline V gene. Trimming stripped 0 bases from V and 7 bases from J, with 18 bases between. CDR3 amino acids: CASSYSSQGTPGGYTF. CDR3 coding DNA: TGTGCCAGCAGTTACTCAAGTCAGGGTACCCCGGGTGGCTACACCTTC.

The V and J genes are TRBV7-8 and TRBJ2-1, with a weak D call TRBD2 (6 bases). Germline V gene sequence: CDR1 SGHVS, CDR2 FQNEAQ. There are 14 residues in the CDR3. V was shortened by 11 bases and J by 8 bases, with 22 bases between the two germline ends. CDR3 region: CASSGREGSYEQFF. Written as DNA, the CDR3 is TGTGCCTCATCGGGGCGGGAAGGATCGTATGAGCAGTTCTTC. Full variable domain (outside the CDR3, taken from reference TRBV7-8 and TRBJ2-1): GAGVSQSPRYKVAKRGQDVALRCDPISGHVSLFWYQQALGQGPEFLTYFQNEAQLDKSGLPSDRFFAERPEGSVSTLKIQRTQQEDSAVYLCASSGREGSYEQFFGPGTRLTVL.

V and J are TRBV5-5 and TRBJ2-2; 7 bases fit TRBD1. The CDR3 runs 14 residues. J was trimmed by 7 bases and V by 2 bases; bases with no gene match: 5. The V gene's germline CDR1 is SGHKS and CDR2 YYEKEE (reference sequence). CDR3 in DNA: TGTGCCAGCAGCTTCGGGACAGCGATCGGGGAGCTGTTTTTT. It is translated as CASSFGTAIGELFF.

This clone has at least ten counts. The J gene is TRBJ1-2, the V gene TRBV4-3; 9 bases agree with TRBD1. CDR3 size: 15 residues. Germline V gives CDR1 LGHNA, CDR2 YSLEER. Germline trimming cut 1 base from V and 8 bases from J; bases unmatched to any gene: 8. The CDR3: CASSQGERTGVGYTF. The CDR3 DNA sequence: TGCGCCAGCAGCCAAGGCGAAAGGACAGGGGTAGGCTACACCTTC.

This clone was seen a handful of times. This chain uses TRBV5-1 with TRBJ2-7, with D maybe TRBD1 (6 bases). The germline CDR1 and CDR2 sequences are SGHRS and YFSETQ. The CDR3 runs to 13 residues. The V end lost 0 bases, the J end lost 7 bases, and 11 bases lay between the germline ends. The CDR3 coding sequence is TGCGCCAGCAGCTTGGACAGGGATCGGGAGCAGTACTTC. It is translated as CASSLDRDREQYF.

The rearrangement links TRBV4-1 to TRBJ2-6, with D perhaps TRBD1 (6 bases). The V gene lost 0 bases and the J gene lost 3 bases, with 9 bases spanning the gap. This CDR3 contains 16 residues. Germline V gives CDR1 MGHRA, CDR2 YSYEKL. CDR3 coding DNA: TGCGCCAGCAGCCAAGAAATCAGGGGTGGGGCCAACGTCCTGACTTTC. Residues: CASSQEIRGGANVLTF.

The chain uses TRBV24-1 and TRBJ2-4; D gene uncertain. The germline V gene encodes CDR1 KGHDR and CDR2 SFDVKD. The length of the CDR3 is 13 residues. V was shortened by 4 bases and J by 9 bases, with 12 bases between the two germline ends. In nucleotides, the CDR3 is TGTGCCACCAGTGAGCGGCCGGGTGGCATTCAGTACTTC. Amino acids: CATSERPGGIQYF.

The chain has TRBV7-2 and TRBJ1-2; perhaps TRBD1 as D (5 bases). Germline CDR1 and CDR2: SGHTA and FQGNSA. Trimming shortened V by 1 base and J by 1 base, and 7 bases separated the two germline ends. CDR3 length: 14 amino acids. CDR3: CASSLGTSNYGYTF. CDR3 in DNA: TGTGCCAGCAGCTTAGGGACAAGTAACTATGGCTACACCTTC.

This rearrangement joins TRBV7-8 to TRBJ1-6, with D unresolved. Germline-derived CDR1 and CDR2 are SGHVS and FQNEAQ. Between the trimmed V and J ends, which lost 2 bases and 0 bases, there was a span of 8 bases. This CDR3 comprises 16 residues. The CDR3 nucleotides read TGTGCCAGCAGCTTAATGTCGAGCTCCTATAATTCACCCCTCCACTTT. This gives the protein CASSLMSSSYNSPLHF.

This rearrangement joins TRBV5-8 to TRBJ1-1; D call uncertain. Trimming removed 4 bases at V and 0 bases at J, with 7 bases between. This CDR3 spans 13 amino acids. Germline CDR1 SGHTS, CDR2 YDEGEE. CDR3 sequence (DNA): TGTGCCAGCAGCACCCGGGTGAACACTGAAGCTTTCTTT. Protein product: CASSTRVNTEAFF.

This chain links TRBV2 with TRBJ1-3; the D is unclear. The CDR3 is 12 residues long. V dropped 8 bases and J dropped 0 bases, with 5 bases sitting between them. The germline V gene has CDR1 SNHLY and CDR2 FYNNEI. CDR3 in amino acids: CASDSSGNTIYF. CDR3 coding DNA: TGTGCCAGCGACTCCTCTGGAAACACCATATATTTT.

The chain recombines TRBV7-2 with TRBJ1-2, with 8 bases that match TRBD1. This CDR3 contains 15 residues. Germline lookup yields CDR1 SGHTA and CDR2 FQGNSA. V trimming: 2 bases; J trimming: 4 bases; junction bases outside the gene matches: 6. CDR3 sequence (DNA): TGTGCCAGCAGCTTACAGGGGGCGCCAGGCTATGGCTACACCTTC. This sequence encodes CASSLQGAPGYGYTF.

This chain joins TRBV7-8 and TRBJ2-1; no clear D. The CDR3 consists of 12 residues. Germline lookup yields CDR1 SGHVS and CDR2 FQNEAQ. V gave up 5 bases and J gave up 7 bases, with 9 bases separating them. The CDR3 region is CASSPAWNEQFF. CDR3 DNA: TGTGCCAGCAGCCCCGCGTGGAATGAGCAGTTCTTC. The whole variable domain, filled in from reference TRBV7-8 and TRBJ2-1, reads GAGVSQSPRYKVAKRGQDVALRCDPISGHVSLFWYQQALGQGPEFLTYFQNEAQLDKSGLPSDRFFAERPEGSVSTLKIQRTQQEDSAVYLCASSPAWNEQFFGPGTRLTVL.

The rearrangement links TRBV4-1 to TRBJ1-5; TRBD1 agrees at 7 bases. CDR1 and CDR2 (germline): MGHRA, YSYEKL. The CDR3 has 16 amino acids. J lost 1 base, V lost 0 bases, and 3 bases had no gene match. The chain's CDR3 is CASSQETGVSNQPQHF. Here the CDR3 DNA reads TGCGCCAGCAGCCAAGAAACAGGGGTGAGCAATCAGCCCCAGCATTTT.

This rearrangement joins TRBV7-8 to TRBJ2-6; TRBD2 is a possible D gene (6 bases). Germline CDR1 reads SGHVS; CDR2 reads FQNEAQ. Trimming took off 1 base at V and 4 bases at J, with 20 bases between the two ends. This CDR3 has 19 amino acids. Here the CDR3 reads CASSLVRRGRRPGANVLTF. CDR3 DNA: TGTGCCAGCAGCTTAGTAAGGCGGGGTCGCCGGCCCGGGGCCAACGTCCTGACTTTC.

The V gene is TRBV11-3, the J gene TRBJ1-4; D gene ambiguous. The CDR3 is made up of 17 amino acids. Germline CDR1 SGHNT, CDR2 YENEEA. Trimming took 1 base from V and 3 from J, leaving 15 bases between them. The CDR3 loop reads CASSLVEAVAANEKLFF. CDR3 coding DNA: TGTGCCAGCAGCTTAGTAGAGGCAGTCGCAGCTAATGAAAAACTGTTTTTT.

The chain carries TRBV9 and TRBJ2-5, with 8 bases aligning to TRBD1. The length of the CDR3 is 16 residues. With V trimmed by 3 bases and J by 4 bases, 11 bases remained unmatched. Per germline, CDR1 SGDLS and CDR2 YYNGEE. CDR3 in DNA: TGTGCCAGCAGCGCGTCCTGGGGACAGGTACTAGAGACCCAGTACTTC. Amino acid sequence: CASSASWGQVLETQYF.